Listed here are 21 T cell receptor beta chains from one sample, sequenced in a study of blood T cells in healthy people across ages. PCR was performed a second time for 7 to 11 cycles using a sample-barcoded 5' primer and a J-beta primer mix. TCRdb passed the 5' RACE reads through MiXCR, listing each CDR3 protein once. The table records about 1 million distinct CDR3 sequences, 20% to 25% of them present only once. These data were also reused for a study on T cells of mothers and their children.

The sequenced sample was blood. The source is a girl aged 2 to 10 in good health.

The chain recombines TRBV5-1 with TRBJ1-2; D is uncertain. Trimming pared 2 bases from V and 5 bases from J, leaving 16 bases between. CDR1 SGHRS and CDR2 YFSETQ come from the germline V gene. The CDR3 has 15 amino acids. The DNA of the CDR3 is TGCGCCAGCAGCTTTCGAGCTCCTCCTGGGTATGGCTACACCTTC. As protein: CASSFRAPPGYGYTF.

The V gene is TRBV12-5, the J gene TRBJ2-5; D is ambiguous. V was shortened by 5 bases and J by 5 bases, with 15 bases between the two germline ends. This CDR3 is 14 amino acids long. In germline, CDR1 is LGHNT, CDR2 FRNRAP. The CDR3 region has the DNA TGTGCTAGTGGTGCCCACACTGGCCCTGAGACCCAGTACTTC. It encodes CASGAHTGPETQYF.

The chain carries TRBV10-2 and TRBJ2-5; 9 bases match TRBD2. Germline values: CDR1 WSHSY, CDR2 SAAADI. The CDR3 sequence is 15 residues long. Losses at the gene ends were 4 bases for V and 5 bases for J; bases not matched to a gene: 8. DNA of the CDR3: TGCGCCAGCAGTGCTACAGCGGGGGGCGAGGAGACCCAGTACTTC. This sequence encodes CASSATAGGEETQYF.

The V and J genes are TRBV7-2 and TRBJ2-5; 7 bases line up with TRBD2. V was pared by 5 bases and J by 5 bases, with 11 bases of the junction left unmatched. Germline assignment: CDR1 SGHTA and CDR2 FQGNSA. The CDR3 consists of 15 residues. CDR3 nucleotides: TGTGCCAGCAGCCGAAGGGGAGGGGCGCGGGAGACCCAGTACTTC. The encoded protein is CASSRRGGARETQYF.

In regard to this clonotype: The junction departs from germline at one end; a sequencing error may be responsible. The genes are TRBV7-2 and TRBJ1-3; D remains unclear. The CDR3 is 12 amino acids. CDR1 and CDR2 (germline): SGHTA, FQGNSA. The CDR3 protein is CASGFPGNTIYF. CDR3 nucleotide sequence: TGTGCCAGCGGCTTCCCTGGAAACACCATATATTTT.

This clonotype was found a few times. CDR3 nucleotides: TGCAGCGTTGCTTTGGAGGGAGGGTCCTACGAGCAGTACTTC. Residues: CSVALEGGSYEQYF. V usage is TRBV29-1 and J usage is TRBJ2-7; TRBD2 aligns across 7 bases. Germline trimming cut 4 bases from V and 1 base from J; bases unmatched to any gene: 7. There are 14 residues in the CDR3. CDR1 and CDR2 (germline): SQVTM, ANQGSEA.

The chain recombines TRBV3-1 with TRBJ2-4; a weak D match, TRBD1 (5 bases). Trimming stripped 1 base from V and 2 bases from J, with 6 bases between. There are 14 residues in the CDR3. Per germline, CDR1 LGHDT and CDR2 YNNKEL (reference sequence). CDR3 residues: CASSQGTTKNIQYF. The CDR3 DNA sequence: TGTGCCAGCAGCCAAGGGACAACCAAAAACATTCAGTACTTC.

The chain recombines TRBV29-1 with TRBJ2-3, with 9 bases lining up with TRBD1. Germline trimming cut 6 bases from V and 0 bases from J; bases unmatched to any gene: 7. Looked up from germline, CDR1 is SQVTM and CDR2 is ANQGSEA. The CDR3 consists of 15 residues. The CDR3 protein is CSVVQGARSTDTQYF. CDR3 sequence (DNA): TGCAGCGTAGTACAGGGGGCGAGGAGCACAGATACGCAGTATTTT.

V gene TRBV28 combines with J gene TRBJ2-5; 7 bases map to TRBD2. Looked up from germline, CDR1 is MDHEN and CDR2 is SYDVKM. V was clipped by 7 bases and J by 1 base; unmatched bases: 6. The CDR3 consists of 14 residues. This CDR3 is CASNPQRGQETQYF. The CDR3 DNA follows: TGTGCCAGCAACCCTCAGCGGGGCCAAGAGACCCAGTACTTC.

Details on this clonotype: One base away lies a much larger clone, so this may be a sequencing read error. This sequence joins TRBV12-3 or TRBV12-4 and TRBJ1-2; D ambiguous. V shed 5 bases and J shed 2 bases, with 6 bases lying between them. There are 12 residues in the CDR3. CDR3 DNA sequence: TGTGCCAGCAGTCACTCCAACTATGGCTACACCTTC. Translating gives CASSHSNYGYTF.

The chain carries TRBV27 and TRBJ2-5, with D perhaps matching TRBD1 (6 bases). Deletions cut 10 bases from V and 5 bases from J, with 17 bases between. The CDR3 totals 13 residues. Germline CDR1 reads MNHEY; CDR2 reads SMNVEV (reference sequence). The CDR3 is CAIRGGQLETQYF. The CDR3 nucleotides are TGTGCCATCAGAGGGGGTCAATTGGAGACCCAGTACTTC.

A few counts support this clonotype. The V and J genes are TRBV4-2 and TRBJ2-7; the match to TRBD2 covers 11 bases. CDR1 is LGHNA and CDR2 is YNFKEQ in the germline V gene. This CDR3 contains 18 residues. V was pared by 3 bases and J by 0 bases, with 10 bases of the junction left unmatched. CDR3 protein: CASSQGRTTSGSSYEQYF. The DNA of the CDR3 is TGTGCCAGCAGCCAGGGCCGGACAACTAGCGGGAGCTCCTACGAGCAGTACTTC.

The CDR3 nucleotides read TGTGCCAGCAGTTCGCCCGGGACCAATTCACCCCTCCACTTT. This codes for CASSSPGTNSPLHF. The chain carries TRBV27 and TRBJ1-6, with D possibly matching TRBD1 (5 bases). The CDR3 has 14 amino acids. V was pared by 4 bases and J by 7 bases, with 11 bases between. From germline, CDR1 is MNHEY and CDR2 SMNVEV (reference sequence).

The J gene is TRBJ2-3, the V gene TRBV13; a possible D gene is TRBD1 (6 bases). The last part of the DNA fits TRBJ1-5 better; the J call may be wrong. The length of the CDR3 is 13 residues. Looked up from germline, CDR1 is PRHDT and CDR2 is FYEKMQ (reference sequence). The CDR3 sequence: CASSLGGGGPQHF. The CDR3 DNA follows: TGTGCCAGCAGCTTAGGAGGGGGGGGTCCGCAGCATTTT.

This chain links TRBV5-1 with TRBJ2-3; TRBD2 agrees at 10 bases. The germline V gene encodes CDR1 SGHRS and CDR2 YFSETQ. This CDR3 has 15 amino acids. The V segment lost 4 bases and the J segment 3 bases; nucleotides outside the gene matches: 5. The CDR3 spells CASSRGTSVTDTQYF. The CDR3 coding sequence is TGCGCCAGCAGCAGGGGGACTAGCGTTACAGATACGCAGTATTTT.

This clonotype was found a few times. An end of the junction does not agree with germline; a read error may underlie this. CDR3 in DNA: TGCGCCAGCAGCCTATGGTCGCGTCCTCAAGAGACCCAGTCCTTC. Its protein is CASSLWSRPQETQSF. The rearrangement uses TRBV5-1 and TRBJ2-5; D uncertain. Germline lookup yields CDR1 SGHRS and CDR2 YFSETQ. This CDR3 has 15 residues. Based on the CDR3 plus reference TRBV5-1 and TRBJ2-5, the full variable domain is KAGVTQTPRYLIKTRGQQVTLSCSPISGHRSVSWYQQTPGQGLQFLFEYFSETQRNKGNFPGRFSGRQFSNSRSEMNVSTLELGDSALYLCASSLWSRPQETQSFGPGTRLLVL.

This clonotype was counted a few times. This chain joins TRBV4-1 and TRBJ1-5; 7 nucleotides align to TRBD1. Looked up from germline, CDR1 is MGHRA and CDR2 is YSYEKL. After removal of 4 bases from V and 4 bases from J, the junction contained 10 bases not matched to a gene. The length of the CDR3 is 16 residues. This chain's CDR3 is CASSRETGTVNQPQHF. CDR3 nucleotide sequence: TGCGCCAGCAGCCGAGAAACCGGGACAGTAAATCAGCCCCAGCATTTT.

The chain combines TRBV3-1 with TRBJ1-4, with no clear D. The CDR3 loop spans 14 amino acids. V dropped 3 bases and J dropped 2 bases, with 7 bases sitting between them. Germline CDR1 LGHDT, CDR2 YNNKEL (reference sequence). CDR3 in DNA: TGTGCCAGCAGCCAGTTAAGTACTAATGAAAAACTGTTTTTT. Translated: CASSQLSTNEKLFF. Full variable domain (remainder filled in from reference TRBV3-1 and TRBJ1-4): DTAVSQTPKYLVTQMGNDKSIKCEQNLGHDTMYWYKQDSKKFLKIMFSYNNKELIINETVPNRFSPKSPDKAHLNLHINSLELGDSAVYFCASSQLSTNEKLFFGSGTQLSVL.

This clonotype was detected a few times. This chain joins TRBV4-1 and TRBJ2-1; D perhaps matches TRBD2 (5 bases). The ends were cut back, 0 bases at V and 8 bases at J, with 14 bases in the middle. This CDR3 comprises 15 residues. Germline CDR1 is MGHRA and CDR2 is YSYEKL. The CDR3 DNA follows: TGCGCCAGCAGCCAAGAAGGGCTAGAGGGCTATGAGCAGTTCTTC. It yields the protein CASSQEGLEGYEQFF.

V gene TRBV28 combines with J gene TRBJ2-5; D remains ambiguous. The end of the DNA fits TRBJ2-1 better, so the J call may be wrong. This CDR3 is built from 12 residues. Germline CDR1 reads MDHEN; CDR2 reads SYDVKM. For the CDR3, the DNA is TGTGCCAGCGAACCGGTTGGGAATGAGCAGTTCTTC. The encoded protein is CASEPVGNEQFF.

The J gene is TRBJ1-6, the V gene TRBV7-2; 9 bases match TRBD1. J lost 9 bases, V lost 6 bases, and 6 bases had no gene match. There are 14 residues in the CDR3. Per germline, CDR1 SGHTA and CDR2 FQGNSA. The CDR3 region has the DNA TGTGCCAGCAGTTACGGGACAGGGACTTCACCCCTCCACTTT. Protein sequence: CASSYGTGTSPLHF.